Below, 21 T cell receptor beta chains from the same sample are listed, as sequenced in a study of cytomegalovirus exposure and HLA in healthy donors. Profiling relied on immunoSEQ multiplex PCR, and the TCRdb table lists in-frame clones only, not all of them. The sample holds about 56,000 clones, roughly 93% seen once. What was sequenced was PBMCs. The receptors originated from a woman in her late teens or twenties in good health and CMV-seropositive.

The chain is built from TRBV28 and TRBJ1-5, with D maybe TRBD1 (5 bases). There are 14 residues in the CDR3. CDR1 is MDHEN and CDR2 is SYDVKM in the germline V gene. Trimming left V 6 bases short and J 5 bases short, with 14 bases between. For the CDR3, the DNA is TGTGCCAGCAGACCTCAGGGTCGATATCAGCCCCAGCATTTT. It encodes CASRPQGRYQPQHF.

The V call is TRBV6-6, the J call TRBJ2-5; D is possibly TRBD2 (6 bases). The CDR3 covers 12 residues. V shed 6 bases and J shed 4 bases, with 9 bases lying between them. The germline gives CDR1 MNHNY, CDR2 SVGAGI (reference sequence). The CDR3 DNA reads TGTGCCAGCAGGGGGGGAGGAGAGACCCAGTACTTC. It specifies CASRGGGETQYF.

The gene calls are TRBV7-7 and TRBJ2-2; D perhaps matches TRBD2 (6 bases). From germline, CDR1 is SSHAT and CDR2 FNYEAQ (reference sequence). V lost 10 bases and J lost 3, with 12 bases in between. CDR3 size: 13 residues. The CDR3 is CAILWGDTGELFF. CDR3 in DNA: TGTGCCATCCTATGGGGGGACACCGGGGAGCTGTTTTTT.

The J gene is TRBJ1-1, the V gene TRBV7-2; D is perhaps TRBD1 (5 bases). CDR3 length equals 15 residues. Germline-derived CDR1 and CDR2 are SGHTA and FQGNSA. Trimming took 1 base from V and 4 from J, leaving 13 bases between them. This CDR3 is CASSLVQGFRTEAFF. The CDR3 DNA is TGTGCCAGCAGCTTAGTTCAGGGTTTTCGCACTGAAGCTTTCTTT.

This CDR3 reads CASSLGPGTNYGYTF. The DNA for the CDR3 is TGTGCCAGCAGCTTAGGACCCGGGACTAACTATGGCTACACCTTC. The chain links TRBV7-2 to TRBJ1-2; D unclear. CDR1 and CDR2 (germline): SGHTA, FQGNSA. CDR3 length: 15 amino acids. With 1 base removed from V and 0 bases from J, the gap between germline ends came to 9 bases.

This chain links TRBV4-1 with TRBJ2-1; 9 nucleotides match TRBD2. Unmatched junction bases numbered 5, after V lost 2 bases and J lost 6 bases. The germline gives CDR1 MGHRA, CDR2 YSYEKL. The CDR3 loop spans 15 amino acids. DNA of the CDR3: TGCGCCAGCAGCCAACTAGCGGGGTTTAGCAATGAGCAGTTCTTC. Translation: CASSQLAGFSNEQFF.

The chain is built from TRBV19 and TRBJ1-5, with D tentatively TRBD1 (6 bases). This CDR3 is built from 15 residues. Between the trimmed V and J ends, which lost 3 bases and 7 bases, there was a span of 16 bases. CDR1 is LNHDA, CDR2 SQIVND, per germline (reference sequence). CDR3 sequence (DNA): TGTGCCAGTAGTATGGGGGGGCAGGGGCCCCAGCCCCAGCATTTT. Its translation is CASSMGGQGPQPQHF.

The chain links TRBV11-2 to TRBJ2-7; the D is unclear. CDR1 is SGHAT, CDR2 FQNNGV, per germline. With 2 bases removed from V and 0 bases from J, the gap between germline ends came to 5 bases. CDR3 length: 13 residues. This CDR3 is CASSLHSSYEQYF. CDR3 in DNA: TGTGCCAGCAGCTTACACAGCTCCTACGAGCAGTACTTC.

The gene calls are TRBV18 and TRBJ2-2; D remains ambiguous. Trimming removed 3 bases from V and 1 base from J, with 6 bases in between. The CDR3 is 14 amino acids. Germline assignment: CDR1 KGHSH and CDR2 LQKENI. The CDR3 DNA is TGTGCCAGCTCACCTCCGGGGAACACCGGGGAGCTGTTTTTT. Its protein product is CASSPPGNTGELFF. Combining the CDR3 with reference TRBV18 and TRBJ2-2 gives the whole variable domain NAGVMQNPRHLVRRRGQEARLRCSPMKGHSHVYWYRQLPEEGLKFMVYLQKENIIDESGMPKERFSAEFPKEGPSILRIQQVVRGDSAAYFCASSPPGNTGELFFGEGSRLTVL.

CDR3 coding DNA: TGCAGCGTTAATGAGCGGGGGGGCCGCACAGATACGCAGTATTTT. It codes for CSVNERGGRTDTQYF. The chain uses TRBV29-1 and TRBJ2-3, with TRBD2 matching over 10 bases. Germline-derived CDR1 and CDR2 are SQVTM and ANQGSEA. The CDR3 is 15 amino acids. V was pared by 5 bases and J by 1 base, with 6 bases of the junction left unmatched.

This rearrangement joins TRBV18 to TRBJ2-7; 10 nucleotides align to TRBD1. The V gene's germline CDR1 is KGHSH and CDR2 LQKENI. The CDR3 sequence is 14 residues long. V lost 3 bases and J lost 6; bases outside the gene matches: 5. The CDR3 reads CASSPFRDRGEQYF. The DNA for the CDR3 is TGTGCCAGCTCACCCTTCCGGGACAGGGGCGAGCAGTACTTC.

The J gene is TRBJ1-4, the V gene TRBV30; 7 nucleotides agree with TRBD1. The ends lost 1 base at V and 13 bases at J; junction bases unmatched: 12. The CDR3 length is 14 residues. The V gene's germline CDR1 is GTSNPN and CDR2 SVGIG (reference sequence). The CDR3 loop is CAWSGKGADLGLFF. The DNA of the CDR3 is TGTGCCTGGAGTGGAAAGGGGGCAGATTTAGGACTGTTTTTT. The entire variable domain, with the rest obtained from reference TRBV30 and TRBJ1-4, is as follows: SQTIHQWPATLVQPVGSPLSLECTVEGTSNPNLYWYRQAAGRGLQLLFYSVGIGQISSEVPQNLSASRPQDRQFILSSKKLLLSDSGFYLCAWSGKGADLGLFFGSGTQLSVL.

The CDR3 is CSVEGRGQPGAFF. The CDR3 nucleotides are TGCAGCGTTGAAGGCAGAGGACAACCTGGAGCTTTCTTT. This chain joins TRBV29-1 and TRBJ1-1, with D possibly matching TRBD1 (5 bases). CDR3 size: 13 residues. CDR1 and CDR2 (germline): SQVTM, ANQGSEA. Trimming cost V 1 base and J 10 bases, with 16 bases left between them. The variable domain in full, completed from reference TRBV29-1 and TRBJ1-1, reads SAVISQKPSRDICQRGTSLTIQCQVDSQVTMMFWYRQQPGQSLTLIATANQGSEATYESGFVIDKFPISRPNLTFSTLTVSNMSPEDSSIYLCSVEGRGQPGAFFGQGTRLTVV.

V is TRBV6-5 and J is TRBJ2-4, with D possibly being TRBD2 (5 bases). The CDR3 is made up of 14 amino acids. V was shortened by 5 bases and J by 2 bases, with 10 bases between the two germline ends. CDR1 MNHEY and CDR2 SVGAGI come from the germline V gene. The CDR3 nucleotides read TGTGCCAGCAGTCCACTAGGGTCCAAAAACATTCAGTACTTC. The encoded protein is CASSPLGSKNIQYF.

The chain has TRBV27 and TRBJ2-7, with a possible D match to TRBD1 (5 bases). This CDR3 spans 13 amino acids. V was trimmed by 5 bases and J by 3 bases, leaving 11 bases between them. Germline V lookup: CDR1 MNHEY, CDR2 SMNVEV (reference sequence). This CDR3 reads CASSDIQGYEQYF. The CDR3 DNA sequence: TGTGCCAGCAGTGACATCCAGGGCTACGAGCAGTACTTC.

The chain combines TRBV11-3 with TRBJ2-7; 7 bases match TRBD2. Per germline, CDR1 SGHNT and CDR2 YENEEA. This CDR3 region has 15 residues. With 4 bases clipped from V and 1 base from J, the junction kept 7 bases outside the gene matches. The CDR3 DNA follows: TGTGCCAGCAGCTCCGCGGGGGATCGGTCCTACGAGCAGTACTTC. This encodes CASSSAGDRSYEQYF. Full variable domain (rest looked up from reference TRBV11-3 and TRBJ2-7): EAGVVQSPRYKIIEKKQPVAFWCNPISGHNTLYWYLQNLGQGPELLIRYENEEAVDDSQLPKDRFSAERLKGVDSTLKIQPAELGDSAVYLCASSSAGDRSYEQYFGPGTRLTVT.

The genes are TRBV6-5 and TRBJ2-1, with 13 bases fitting TRBD2. Unmatched junction bases numbered 4, after V lost 0 bases and J lost 8 bases. The CDR3 length is 16 residues. CDR1 is MNHEY, CDR2 SVGAGI, per germline. The CDR3 spells CASSYSRLAGGYEQFF. The CDR3, as DNA: TGTGCCAGCAGTTACTCGAGACTAGCGGGGGGCTATGAGCAGTTCTTC.

V and J are TRBV5-6 and TRBJ2-7, with a possible D match to TRBD1 (5 bases). CDR1 is SGHDT and CDR2 is YYEEEE in the germline V gene. Trimming stripped 4 bases from V and 1 base from J, with 9 bases between. This CDR3 region has 13 residues. The CDR3 sequence: CASSTTGSYEQYF. The CDR3 DNA follows: TGTGCCAGCAGCACTACAGGATCCTACGAGCAGTACTTC.

V usage is TRBV6-5 and J usage is TRBJ1-2; D uncertain. The CDR3 runs 13 residues. The germline gives CDR1 MNHEY, CDR2 SVGAGI. V gave up 0 bases and J gave up 4 bases, with 6 bases separating them. This CDR3 is CASSYSTGYGYTF. The CDR3 region has the DNA TGTGCCAGCAGTTACTCAACCGGCTATGGCTACACCTTC.

This chain joins TRBV10-3 and TRBJ2-7, with D perhaps matching TRBD1 (5 bases). V was shortened by 1 base and J by 5 bases, with 9 bases between the two germline ends. The CDR3 is 13 amino acids. Germline lookup yields CDR1 ENHRY and CDR2 SYGVKD. CDR3 amino acids: CAISEYQGNEQYF. For the CDR3, the DNA is TGTGCCATCAGTGAGTACCAGGGAAACGAGCAGTACTTC.

CDR3 amino acids: CASSPLSPGPTEAFF. CDR3 DNA sequence: TGCGCCAGCAGCCCGCTCTCCCCAGGCCCCACTGAAGCTTTCTTT. The chain employs TRBV5-1 and TRBJ1-1; no clear D gene. V dropped 4 bases and J dropped 4 bases, with 17 bases sitting between them. Germline V lookup: CDR1 SGHRS, CDR2 YFSETQ. The CDR3 loop spans 15 amino acids.